This entry lists 2 T cell receptor beta chains sequenced from one sample in a study of cytomegalovirus exposure and HLA in healthy donors. It was with 60 Vbeta and 13 Jbeta primers that the PCR ran. The method was immunoSEQ multiplex PCR; TCRdb's version includes in-frame clones alone and lacks a portion of them. The sample records around 100,000 clones, approximately 64% being singletons. Sequencing used PBMCs. These TCRs come from a human donor in good health.

The rearrangement links TRBV28 to TRBJ2-3, with a weak D call TRBD2 (5 bases). The CDR3 extends over 13 amino acids. Deletions cut 6 bases from V and 2 bases from J, with 9 bases between. Per germline, CDR1 MDHEN and CDR2 SYDVKM. CDR3 nucleotides: TGTGCCAGCAGAGGTAGCGTCACAGATACGCAGTATTTT. It translates to CASRGSVTDTQYF.

The chain has TRBV5-6 and TRBJ2-2; D is undetermined. The CDR3 is 13 amino acids. The V end lost 0 bases, the J end lost 6 bases, and 6 bases lay between the germline ends. Germline lookup yields CDR1 SGHDT and CDR2 YYEEEE. The CDR3 loop is CASSLALPGELFF. CDR3 bases: TGTGCCAGCAGCTTGGCTCTCCCCGGGGAGCTGTTTTTT.